This T cell receptor (beta chain) was recorded in a study of T-cell reconstitution after alpha-beta-depleted transplantation in children. Per the germline V gene, CDR1 is SGHTA and CDR2 is FQGNSA. Both ends counted, the CDR3 spans 12 residues. This clonotype was seen more than once but under ten times. Since the CDR3 does not end with the conserved phenylalanine or tryptophan, this likely comes from a read error. Because the CDR3's place on the DNA is in doubt, the DNA is left out and the CDR3 is given as listed by TCRdb. Preparation of the TCRbeta library involved a method that used unique molecular identifiers. TCRdb processed the PCR reads anew with MiXCR; each CDR3 protein has one entry. The sample contains 450,000 to 550,000 distinct CDR3 sequences, about an eighth of which appear only once.

The sample here was PBMCs, mostly from graft donor cells, taken 180 days after TCRalphabeta/CD19-depleted stem cell transplant. This sequence originates from a female patient under 10 years old who had a stem cell transplant for aplastic anemia, so the T cells may come from the graft donor. The chain recombines TRBV7-2 with TRBJ2-5; the table's D call TRBD1 went unverified against the DNA. The CDR3 here is CASSYRRDSPFL.